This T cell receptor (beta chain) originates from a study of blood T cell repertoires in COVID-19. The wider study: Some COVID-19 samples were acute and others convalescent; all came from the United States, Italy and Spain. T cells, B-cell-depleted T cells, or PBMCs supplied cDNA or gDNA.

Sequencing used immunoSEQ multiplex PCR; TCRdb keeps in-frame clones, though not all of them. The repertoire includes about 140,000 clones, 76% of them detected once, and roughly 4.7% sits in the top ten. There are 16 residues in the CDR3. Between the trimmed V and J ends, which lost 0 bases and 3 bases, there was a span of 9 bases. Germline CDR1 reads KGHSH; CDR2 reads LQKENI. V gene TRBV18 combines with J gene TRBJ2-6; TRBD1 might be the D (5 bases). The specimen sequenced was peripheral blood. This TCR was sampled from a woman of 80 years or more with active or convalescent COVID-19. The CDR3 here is CASSPPRTNGANVLTF. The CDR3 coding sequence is TGTGCCAGCTCACCACCCCGGACAAATGGGGCCAACGTCCTGACTTTC.